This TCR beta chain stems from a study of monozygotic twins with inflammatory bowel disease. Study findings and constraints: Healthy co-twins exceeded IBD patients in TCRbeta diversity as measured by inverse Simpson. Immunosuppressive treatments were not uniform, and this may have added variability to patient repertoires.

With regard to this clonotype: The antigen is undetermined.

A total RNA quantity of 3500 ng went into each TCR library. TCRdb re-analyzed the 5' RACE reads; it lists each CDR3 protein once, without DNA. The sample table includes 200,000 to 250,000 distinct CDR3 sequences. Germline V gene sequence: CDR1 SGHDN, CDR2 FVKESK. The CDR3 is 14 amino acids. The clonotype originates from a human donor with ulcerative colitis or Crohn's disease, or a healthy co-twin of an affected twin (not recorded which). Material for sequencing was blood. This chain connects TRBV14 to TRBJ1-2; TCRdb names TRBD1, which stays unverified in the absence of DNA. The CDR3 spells CASSRDRGNYGYTF.